This section outlines one TCR beta chain sequence together with its context. The antigen is not known. Six replicates per PBMC sample, mostly from roughly 450 ng of genomic DNA. Some clones are missing from TCRdb's copy, which holds only in-frame ones; the method was immunoSEQ multiplex PCR. The sample gives over 7,000 clones, over 65% of which show up once; around 3.3% is in the top ten. Patients were newly diagnosed with stage II-IVA oral cavity squamous cell carcinoma without prior systemic or radiation treatment. PBMCs were not maintained or expanded in culture before analysis. There are 13 residues in the CDR3. Germline V gives CDR1 MGHDK, CDR2 SYGVNS. V lost 3 bases and J 5 bases, leaving 11 bases between the germline ends. The data were obtained in a study of neoadjuvant anti-PD-1 for oral cavity cancer. Study-wide results and limits: PBMC Gini-index clonality exceeded responders' in non-responders post-nivolumab.

The sequence derives from a person aged 40 to 85 with oral cavity squamous cell carcinoma. The sample consisted of PBMCs, taken before nivolumab (anti-PD-1) treatment. J is TRBJ2-7 and V is TRBV25-1; perhaps TRBD1 as D (5 bases). CDR3 loop: CASSDQGIDEQYF. The CDR3 DNA reads TGTGCCAGCAGTGACCAGGGTATCGACGAGCAGTACTTC.